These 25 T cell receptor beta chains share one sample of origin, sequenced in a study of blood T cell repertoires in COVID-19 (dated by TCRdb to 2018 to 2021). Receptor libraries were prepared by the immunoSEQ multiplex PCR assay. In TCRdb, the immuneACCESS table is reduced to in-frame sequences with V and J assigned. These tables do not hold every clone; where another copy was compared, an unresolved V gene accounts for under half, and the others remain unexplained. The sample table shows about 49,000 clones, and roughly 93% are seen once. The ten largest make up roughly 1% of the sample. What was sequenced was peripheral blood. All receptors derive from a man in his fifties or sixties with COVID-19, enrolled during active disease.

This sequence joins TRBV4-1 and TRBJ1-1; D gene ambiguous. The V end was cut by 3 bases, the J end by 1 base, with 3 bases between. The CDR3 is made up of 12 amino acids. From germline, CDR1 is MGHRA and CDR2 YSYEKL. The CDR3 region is CASSHRNTEAFF. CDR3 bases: TGCGCCAGCAGCCATCGGAACACTGAAGCTTTCTTT.

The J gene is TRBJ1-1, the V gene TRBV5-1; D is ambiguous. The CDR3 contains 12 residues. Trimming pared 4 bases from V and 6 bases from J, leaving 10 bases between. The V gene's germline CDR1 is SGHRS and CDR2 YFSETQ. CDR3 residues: CASSVGVAEAFF. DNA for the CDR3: TGCGCCAGCAGCGTCGGGGTGGCTGAAGCTTTCTTT. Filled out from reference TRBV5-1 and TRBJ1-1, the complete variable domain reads KAGVTQTPRYLIKTRGQQVTLSCSPISGHRSVSWYQQTPGQGLQFLFEYFSETQRNKGNFPGRFSGRQFSNSRSEMNVSTLELGDSALYLCASSVGVAEAFFGQGTRLTVV.

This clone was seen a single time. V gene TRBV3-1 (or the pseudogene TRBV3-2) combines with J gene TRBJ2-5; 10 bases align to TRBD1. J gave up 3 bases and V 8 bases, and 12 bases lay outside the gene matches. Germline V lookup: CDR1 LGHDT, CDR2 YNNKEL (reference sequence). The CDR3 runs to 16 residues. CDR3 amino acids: CASSRQGANFKETQYF. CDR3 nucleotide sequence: TGTGCCAGCTCCCGACAGGGGGCGAATTTTAAAGAGACCCAGTACTTC.

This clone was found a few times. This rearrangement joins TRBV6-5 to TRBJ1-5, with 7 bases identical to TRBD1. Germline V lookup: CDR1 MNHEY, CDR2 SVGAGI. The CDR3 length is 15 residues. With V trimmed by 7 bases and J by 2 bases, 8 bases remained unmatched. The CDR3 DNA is TGTGCCAGCAAAGACAGGGCATTCGGCAATCAGCCCCAGCATTTT. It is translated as CASKDRAFGNQPQHF.

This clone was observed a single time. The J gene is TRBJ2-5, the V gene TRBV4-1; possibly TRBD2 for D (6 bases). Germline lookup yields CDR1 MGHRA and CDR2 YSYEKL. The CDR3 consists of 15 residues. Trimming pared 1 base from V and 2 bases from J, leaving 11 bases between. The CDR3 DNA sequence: TGCGCCAGCAGCCAAGGGCCGGGACTTCAAGAGACCCAGTACTTC. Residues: CASSQGPGLQETQYF.

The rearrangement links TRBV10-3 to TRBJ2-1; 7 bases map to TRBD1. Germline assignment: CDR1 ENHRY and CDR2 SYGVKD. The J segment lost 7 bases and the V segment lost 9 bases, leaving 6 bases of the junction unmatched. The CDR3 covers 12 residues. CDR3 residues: CAIRQGSNEQFF. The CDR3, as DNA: TGTGCCATACGACAGGGCTCTAATGAGCAGTTCTTC.

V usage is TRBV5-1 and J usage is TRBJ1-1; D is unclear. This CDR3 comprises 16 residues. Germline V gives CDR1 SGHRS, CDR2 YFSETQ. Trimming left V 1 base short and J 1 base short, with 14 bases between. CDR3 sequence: CASSLSDKQPNTEAFF. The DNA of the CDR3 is TGCGCCAGCAGCTTGAGTGATAAACAACCGAACACTGAAGCTTTCTTT.

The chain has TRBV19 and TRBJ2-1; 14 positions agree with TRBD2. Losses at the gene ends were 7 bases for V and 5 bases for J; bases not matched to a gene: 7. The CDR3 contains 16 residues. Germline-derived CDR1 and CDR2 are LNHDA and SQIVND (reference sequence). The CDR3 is CASTGTSGSSNNEQFF. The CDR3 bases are TGTGCCAGTACCGGGACTAGCGGGAGCTCGAACAATGAGCAGTTCTTC. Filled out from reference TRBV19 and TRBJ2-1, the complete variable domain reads DGGITQSPKYLFRKEGQNVTLSCEQNLNHDAMYWYRQDPGQGLRLIYYSQIVNDFQKGDIAEGYSVSREKKESFPLTVTSAQKNPTAFYLCASTGTSGSSNNEQFFGPGTRLTVL.

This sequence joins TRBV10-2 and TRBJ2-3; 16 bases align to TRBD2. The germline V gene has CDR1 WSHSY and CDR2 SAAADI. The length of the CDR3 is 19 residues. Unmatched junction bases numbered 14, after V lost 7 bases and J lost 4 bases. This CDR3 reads CASMLLPGLAGGLADTQYF. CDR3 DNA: TGCGCCAGCATGTTATTACCGGGACTAGCGGGGGGGCTGGCAGATACGCAGTATTTT.

The CDR3 coding sequence is TGTGCCACTGGTGGAGCAGCCAAAAACATTCAGTACTTC. Its protein product is CATGGAAKNIQYF. This chain connects TRBV2 to TRBJ2-4; unclear D gene. V was pared by 10 bases and J by 0 bases, with 10 bases between. This CDR3 spans 13 amino acids. Looked up from germline, CDR1 is SNHLY and CDR2 is FYNNEI.

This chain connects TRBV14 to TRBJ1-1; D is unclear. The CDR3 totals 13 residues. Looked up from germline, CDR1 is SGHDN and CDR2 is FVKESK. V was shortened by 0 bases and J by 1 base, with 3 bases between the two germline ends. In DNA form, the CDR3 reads TGTGCCAGCAGCCAAGACAGGAACACTGAAGCTTTCTTT. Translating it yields CASSQDRNTEAFF.

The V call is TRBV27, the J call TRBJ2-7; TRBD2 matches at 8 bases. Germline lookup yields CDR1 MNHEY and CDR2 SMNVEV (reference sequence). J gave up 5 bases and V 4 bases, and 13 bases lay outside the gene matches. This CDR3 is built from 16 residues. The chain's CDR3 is CASSSSRRGGLDEQYF. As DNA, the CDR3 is TGTGCCAGCAGTTCCTCCCGACGGGGGGGCCTGGACGAGCAGTACTTC.

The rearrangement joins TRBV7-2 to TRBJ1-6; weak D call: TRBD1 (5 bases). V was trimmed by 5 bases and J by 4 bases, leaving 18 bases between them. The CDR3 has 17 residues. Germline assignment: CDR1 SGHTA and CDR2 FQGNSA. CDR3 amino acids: CASSPLGGTSYNSPLHF. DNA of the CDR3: TGTGCCAGCAGCCCTCTGGGGGGGACTTCATATAATTCACCCCTCCACTTT.

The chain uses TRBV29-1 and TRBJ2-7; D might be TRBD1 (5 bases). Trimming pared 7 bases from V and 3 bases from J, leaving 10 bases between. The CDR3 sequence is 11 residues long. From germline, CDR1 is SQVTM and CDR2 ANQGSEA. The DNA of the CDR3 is TGCAGCGCAGTCAGGGACTACGAGCAGTACTTC. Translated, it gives CSAVRDYEQYF.

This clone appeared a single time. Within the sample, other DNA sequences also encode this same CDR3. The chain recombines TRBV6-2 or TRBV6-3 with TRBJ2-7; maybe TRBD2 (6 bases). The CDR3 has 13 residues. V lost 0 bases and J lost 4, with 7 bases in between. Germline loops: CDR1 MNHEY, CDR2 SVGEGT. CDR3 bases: TGTGCCAGCAGTTACTCGGGACTTTACGAGCAGTACTTC. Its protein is CASSYSGLYEQYF.

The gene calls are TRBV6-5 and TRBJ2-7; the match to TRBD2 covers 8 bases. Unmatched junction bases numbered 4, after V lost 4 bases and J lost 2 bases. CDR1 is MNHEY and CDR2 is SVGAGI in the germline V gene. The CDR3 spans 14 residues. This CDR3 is CASSSSGWAYEQYF. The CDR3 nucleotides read TGTGCCAGCAGTTCTAGCGGGTGGGCCTACGAGCAGTACTTC.

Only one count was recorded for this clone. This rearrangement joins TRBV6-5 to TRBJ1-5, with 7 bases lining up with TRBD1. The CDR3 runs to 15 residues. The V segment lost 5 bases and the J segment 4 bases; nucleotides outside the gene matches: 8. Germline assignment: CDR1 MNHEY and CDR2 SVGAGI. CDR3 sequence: CASSRNRGKNQPQHF. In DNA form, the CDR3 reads TGTGCCAGCAGTCGAAACAGGGGAAAGAATCAGCCCCAGCATTTT.

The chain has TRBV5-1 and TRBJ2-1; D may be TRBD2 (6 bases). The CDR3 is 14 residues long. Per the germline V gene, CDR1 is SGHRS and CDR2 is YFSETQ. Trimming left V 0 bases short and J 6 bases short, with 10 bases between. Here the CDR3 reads CASSLDPGVNEQFF. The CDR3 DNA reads TGCGCCAGCAGCTTGGACCCGGGAGTCAATGAGCAGTTCTTC.

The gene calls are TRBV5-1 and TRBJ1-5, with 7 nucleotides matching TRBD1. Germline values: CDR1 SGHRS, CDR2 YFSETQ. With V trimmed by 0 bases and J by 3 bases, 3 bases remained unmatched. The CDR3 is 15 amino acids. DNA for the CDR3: TGCGCCAGCAGCTTGGGGACAGGTATCAATCAGCCCCAGCATTTT. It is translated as CASSLGTGINQPQHF.

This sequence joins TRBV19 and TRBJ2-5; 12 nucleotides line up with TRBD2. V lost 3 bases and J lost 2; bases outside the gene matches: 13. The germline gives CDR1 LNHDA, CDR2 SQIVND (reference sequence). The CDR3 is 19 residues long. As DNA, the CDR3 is TGTGCCAGTAGTATGCGGGGTTCGCGACTAGCGGGGGTTCAAGAGACCCAGTACTTC. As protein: CASSMRGSRLAGVQETQYF.

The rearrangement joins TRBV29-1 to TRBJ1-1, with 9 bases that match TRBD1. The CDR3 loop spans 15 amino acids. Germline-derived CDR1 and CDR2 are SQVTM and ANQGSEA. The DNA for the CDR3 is TGCGGAAGTACAGGGGGCACTTATTTGGGCACTGAAGCTTTCTTT. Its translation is CGSTGGTYLGTEAFF.

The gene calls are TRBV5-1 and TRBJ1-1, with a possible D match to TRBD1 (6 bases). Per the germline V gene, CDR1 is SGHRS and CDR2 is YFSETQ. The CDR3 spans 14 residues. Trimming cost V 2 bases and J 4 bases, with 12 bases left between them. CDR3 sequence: CASSLVGAPTEAFF. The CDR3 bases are TGCGCCAGCAGCTTAGTGGGGGCGCCCACTGAAGCTTTCTTT.

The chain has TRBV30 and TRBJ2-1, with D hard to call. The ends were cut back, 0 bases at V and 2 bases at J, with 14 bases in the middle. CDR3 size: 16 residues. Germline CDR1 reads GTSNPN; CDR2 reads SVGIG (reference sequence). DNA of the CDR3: TGTGCCTGGAGTGTATGGTCTGGCGGCGCCTACAATGAGCAGTTCTTC. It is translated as CAWSVWSGGAYNEQFF.

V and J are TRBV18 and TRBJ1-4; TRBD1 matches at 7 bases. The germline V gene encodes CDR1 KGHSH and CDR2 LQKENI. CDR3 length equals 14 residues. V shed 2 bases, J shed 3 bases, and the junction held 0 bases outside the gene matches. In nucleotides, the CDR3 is TGTGCCAGCTCACCAAGGGGGCCTAATGAAAAACTGTTTTTT. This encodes CASSPRGPNEKLFF.

CDR3 coding DNA: TGCGCCAGCAGCCAAGAATGGTTCGGTAGTCTCAATGAGCAGTTCTTC. Encoded protein: CASSQEWFGSLNEQFF. The gene calls are TRBV4-3 and TRBJ2-1; no clear D. In germline, CDR1 is LGHNA, CDR2 YSLEER. This CDR3 has 16 residues. V lost 0 bases, J lost 6 bases, and 15 bases lay in between.